The 14 T cell receptor beta chains presented below share a single source sample, sequenced in a study of blood T cell repertoires in COVID-19 (TCRdb year 2020). The method behind the library was the immunoSEQ multiplex PCR assay. TCRdb took this table from immuneACCESS and kept in-frame rearrangements with V and J called. Such tables lack part of the clones; where checked against another copy, unresolved V genes explain under half of the gap, and the rest is unexplained. The sample table shows around 99,000 clones, and 70% to 85% are seen once. The ten top clones hold 7.9% of the sample. What was sequenced was peripheral blood. These receptors were collected from a woman of 80 years or more with active or convalescent COVID-19.

The gene calls are TRBV7-8 and TRBJ1-1; 10 nucleotides line up with TRBD1. The germline V gene has CDR1 SGHVS and CDR2 FQNEAQ. This CDR3 contains 14 residues. Trimming cost V 0 bases and J 8 bases; bases outside gene matches: 3. The DNA for the CDR3 is TGTGCCAGCAGCTTAGCGGGACAGGGGTTGGAAGCTTTCTTT. Its translation: CASSLAGQGLEAFF. The full variable domain, in which reference TRBV7-8 and TRBJ1-1 provide the parts outside the CDR3, is GAGVSQSPRYKVAKRGQDVALRCDPISGHVSLFWYQQALGQGPEFLTYFQNEAQLDKSGLPSDRFFAERPEGSVSTLKIQRTQQEDSAVYLCASSLAGQGLEAFFGQGTRLTVV.

V gene TRBV7-9 combines with J gene TRBJ1-3; D is perhaps TRBD1 (5 bases). V gave up 3 bases and J gave up 2 bases, with 11 bases separating them. Per germline, CDR1 SEHNR and CDR2 FQNEAQ (reference sequence). The CDR3 runs to 15 residues. The CDR3 region has the DNA TGTGCCAGCAGCTTCCTGGGGCTGACTGGAAACACCATATATTTT. It is translated as CASSFLGLTGNTIYF.

The CDR3 reads CASSLGSSGRTGELFF. The CDR3, as DNA: TGTGCCAGCAGCTTAGGGTCTAGCGGGAGGACCGGGGAGCTGTTTTTT. The chain recombines TRBV7-8 with TRBJ2-2, with 11 bases fitting TRBD2. This CDR3 is 16 amino acids long. Germline V CDR1 and CDR2: SGHVS, FQNEAQ. V was clipped by 1 base and J by 5 bases; unmatched bases: 3.

The J gene is TRBJ2-7, the V gene TRBV7-9; D is possibly TRBD2 (5 bases). This CDR3 comprises 13 residues. The V end lost 8 bases, the J end lost 2 bases, and 13 bases lay between the germline ends. The germline V gene has CDR1 SEHNR and CDR2 FQNEAQ (reference sequence). For the CDR3, the DNA is TGTGCCAGCGCGGGCGGGCGGGCCTACGAGCAGTACTTC. Translated: CASAGGRAYEQYF.

The rearrangement uses TRBV12-3 or TRBV12-4 and TRBJ1-1; 7 nucleotides agree with TRBD1. The CDR3 is 13 residues long. The V gene end was trimmed by 3 bases and the J gene end by 5 bases; junction bases not matched to a gene: 3. This CDR3 reads CASSFQGGTEAFF. CDR3 nucleotides: TGTGCCAGCAGTTTTCAGGGGGGAACTGAAGCTTTCTTT.

This clone is labeled medium-sized. The chain combines TRBV6-1 with TRBJ2-7, with 10 bases that match TRBD2. Germline trimming cut 3 bases from V and 9 bases from J; bases unmatched to any gene: 11. The CDR3 sequence is 15 residues long. Germline lookup yields CDR1 MNHNS and CDR2 SASEGT. The CDR3 here is CASSEVSSGRRTQYF. CDR3 coding DNA: TGTGCCAGCAGTGAGGTGTCTAGCGGGAGAAGAACGCAGTACTTC.

V and J are TRBV5-5 and TRBJ1-1; no firm D call. CDR1 and CDR2 from the germline V gene are SGHKS and YYEKEE (reference sequence). This CDR3 region has 13 residues. V lost 2 bases, J lost 2 bases, and 7 bases lay in between. This chain's CDR3 is CASSFESNTEAFF. The DNA for the CDR3 is TGTGCCAGCAGCTTCGAGAGTAACACTGAAGCTTTCTTT.

The chain uses TRBV7-9 and TRBJ2-7, with 12 bases matching TRBD2. The V gene end was trimmed by 5 bases and the J gene end by 2 bases; junction bases not matched to a gene: 10. CDR1 SEHNR and CDR2 FQNEAQ come from the germline V gene (reference sequence). CDR3 length: 17 residues. CDR3 sequence (DNA): TGTGCCAGCAGCGATGGGACTAGCGGGTTGGTGACCTACGAGCAGTACTTC. Amino acid sequence: CASSDGTSGLVTYEQYF. The entire variable domain, with the rest obtained from reference TRBV7-9 and TRBJ2-7, is as follows: DTGVSQNPRHKITKRGQNVTFRCDPISEHNRLYWYRQTLGQGPEFLTYFQNEAQLEKSRLLSDRFSAERPKGSFSTLEIQRTEQGDSAMYLCASSDGTSGLVTYEQYFGPGTRLTVT.

V usage is TRBV12-3 or TRBV12-4 and J usage is TRBJ1-1; D might be TRBD1 (6 bases). The ends were cut back, 2 bases at V and 5 bases at J, with 9 bases in the middle. The CDR3 is 13 amino acids. CDR3 sequence (DNA): TGTGCCAGCAGTTTAATCAGGGGAACTGAAGCTTTCTTT. Protein product: CASSLIRGTEAFF.

This chain uses TRBV7-9 with TRBJ1-4, with 7 bases matching TRBD1. From germline, CDR1 is SEHNR and CDR2 FQNEAQ (reference sequence). The V segment lost 4 bases and the J segment 7 bases; nucleotides outside the gene matches: 9. The CDR3 covers 15 residues. CDR3: CASSSDREMGEKLFF. CDR3 in DNA: TGTGCCAGCAGCTCAGACAGGGAAATGGGTGAAAAACTGTTTTTT.

This chain uses TRBV27 with TRBJ1-1; D perhaps matches TRBD1 (6 bases). The CDR3 consists of 14 residues. Germline V gene sequence: CDR1 MNHEY, CDR2 SMNVEV (reference sequence). Trimming left V 6 bases short and J 2 bases short, with 13 bases between. The CDR3 DNA follows: TGTGCCAGCAGCAATGGACAGCTAAACACTGAAGCTTTCTTT. Amino acid sequence: CASSNGQLNTEAFF.

The chain links TRBV7-9 to TRBJ1-1, with TRBD1 matching over 7 bases. Germline-derived CDR1 and CDR2 are SEHNR and FQNEAQ (reference sequence). V shed 1 base, J shed 6 bases, and the junction held 8 bases outside the gene matches. The CDR3 has 15 amino acids. The CDR3 spells CASSLVPGGFPEAFF. The CDR3, as DNA: TGTGCCAGCAGCTTAGTGCCAGGGGGGTTCCCTGAAGCTTTCTTT.

The chain employs TRBV3-1 (or the pseudogene TRBV3-2) and TRBJ2-7, with 15 positions matching TRBD2. The CDR3 has 15 amino acids. Losses at the gene ends were 1 base for V and 6 bases for J; bases not matched to a gene: 1. Germline V gives CDR1 LGHDT, CDR2 YNNKEL (reference sequence). DNA of the CDR3: TGTGCCAGCAGCCAAGGGGGACTAGCGGGAGGCGAGCAGTACTTC. It specifies CASSQGGLAGGEQYF.

The chain is built from TRBV6-5 and TRBJ2-7, with 7 bases aligning to TRBD1. This CDR3 has 14 residues. CDR1 is MNHEY, CDR2 SVGAGI, per germline. Unmatched junction bases numbered 8, after V lost 6 bases and J lost 3 bases. The DNA for the CDR3 is TGTGCCAGCAGCCATGACAGGGAATTCTACGAGCAGTACTTC. Protein sequence: CASSHDREFYEQYF.